The source of this TCR beta chain is a study of radiation and T cells in renal cell carcinoma. Trimming pared 7 bases from V and 2 bases from J, leaving 9 bases between. The CDR3 totals 12 residues. Germline loops: CDR1 MNHNS, CDR2 SASEGT. The protocol was immunoSEQ multiplex PCR, while the TCRdb copy is restricted to in-frame clones and leaves out a portion. The data show nearly 50,000 clones, 83% seen once. The time point here: baseline pretreatment blood. Described treatment: 15 Gy SBRT to primary tumor, nephrectomy 4 weeks later. Blood was sampled at baseline, 2 weeks and 4 weeks after SBRT. The tumor was a clear cell renal cell carcinoma.

Specimen: blood, collected from a patient whose treatment included radiotherapy and nephrectomy. The receptor was derived from a woman in her seventies with renal cell carcinoma. The gene calls are TRBV6-1 and TRBJ2-7; D uncertain. CDR3 sequence (DNA): TGTGCCAGCAACACGGTAGCCTACGAGCAGTACTTC. Translation: CASNTVAYEQYF.